Sequencing of this TCR beta chain was carried out in a study of cytomegalovirus exposure and HLA in healthy donors. Study-level background: Earlier sequencing of about 179 million T cells yielded 90 million to 140 million unique TCR beta sequences.

Study observations and caveats: Donors were assumed by presence/absence analyses to have roughly uniform sequencing depth.

As for this clone: Its antigen is unknown.

Vbeta (60) and Jbeta (13) primers were used in the PCR. This table comes from immunoSEQ multiplex PCR, and its TCRdb copy is limited to in-frame clones, with some not included. There are about 190,000 clones in the sample; about 80% occur only once, and approximately 10% lies in the top ten. Every donor was a healthy person donating bone marrow. The receptor's source is a woman aged 45-65 years in good health and CMV-seropositive. The sample taken for sequencing was PBMCs.

The CDR3 here is CASSLYTLEGYEQYF. The CDR3 DNA sequence: TGTGCCAGCAGCCTCTACACCCTGGAGGGGTACGAGCAGTACTTC. The V and J genes are TRBV6-5 and TRBJ2-7; a weak D match, TRBD2 (6 bases). The length of the CDR3 is 15 residues. CDR1 and CDR2 from the germline V gene are MNHEY and SVGAGI. The V end lost 6 bases, the J end lost 4 bases, and 19 bases lay between the germline ends.